The 2 T cell receptor beta chains listed next were all sequenced from one sample in a study of CXCR3-negative and CXCR3-positive naive CD8 T cells. All TRB cDNA libraries came from 5' RACE performed with UMI labels. TCRdb reanalyzed the 5' RACE reads, giving one entry per CDR3 protein sequence and no DNA. Its clone listing holds 70,000 to 100,000 distinct CDR3 sequences. Source material: naive CXCR3- CD8+ T cells from blood. Sample subset: CD45RO-CCR7+CD27+CD95- naive CD8+ T cells lacking CXCR3 (TNR3-). These receptors were taken from a human donor in good health. Some clones in this sample may be carry-over from other donors' samples.

The V and J genes are TRBV7-9 and TRBJ2-7; TCRdb indicates TRBD1, and absent DNA this call remains unverified. The CDR3 is made up of 15 amino acids. Germline V gene sequence: CDR1 SEHNR, CDR2 FQNEAQ (reference sequence). CDR3 in amino acids: CASSSWTGSKNEQYF.

V is TRBV6-5 and J is TRBJ2-5. Germline-derived CDR1 and CDR2 are MNHEY and SVGAGI. The CDR3 has 15 residues. This CDR3 reads CASSYSSSLQETQYF.